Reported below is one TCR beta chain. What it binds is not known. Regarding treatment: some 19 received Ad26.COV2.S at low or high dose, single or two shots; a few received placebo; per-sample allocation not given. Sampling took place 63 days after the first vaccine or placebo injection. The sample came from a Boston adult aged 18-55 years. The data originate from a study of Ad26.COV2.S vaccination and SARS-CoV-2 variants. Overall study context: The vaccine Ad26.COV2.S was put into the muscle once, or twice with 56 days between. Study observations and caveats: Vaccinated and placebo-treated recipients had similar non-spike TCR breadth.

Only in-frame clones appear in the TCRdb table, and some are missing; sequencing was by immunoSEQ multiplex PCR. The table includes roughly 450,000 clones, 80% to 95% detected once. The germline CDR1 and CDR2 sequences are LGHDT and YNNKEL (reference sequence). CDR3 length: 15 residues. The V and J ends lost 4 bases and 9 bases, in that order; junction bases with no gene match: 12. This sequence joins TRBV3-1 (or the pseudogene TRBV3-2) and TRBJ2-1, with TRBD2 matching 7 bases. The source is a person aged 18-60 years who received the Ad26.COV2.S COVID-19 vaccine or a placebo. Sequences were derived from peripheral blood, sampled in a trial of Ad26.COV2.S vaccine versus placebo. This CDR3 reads CASSLSWGRGSEQFF. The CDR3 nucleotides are TGTGCCAGCAGCCTAAGTTGGGGGAGGGGAAGTGAGCAGTTCTTC.